The 25 T cell receptor beta chains below were found in one sample sequenced in a study of blood T cell repertoires in COVID-19. Some clones are missing from TCRdb's copy, which holds only in-frame ones; the method was immunoSEQ multiplex PCR. The sample consists of 60,000 to 85,000 clones, about 92% of them appearing once. Sequencing input: peripheral blood. These receptors were collected from a man aged 45-65 years with acute or convalescent COVID-19.

The V and J genes are TRBV28 and TRBJ1-1, with TRBD1 matching 8 bases. Germline values: CDR1 MDHEN, CDR2 SYDVKM. Losses at the gene ends were 7 bases for V and 4 bases for J; bases not matched to a gene: 11. CDR3 size: 15 residues. CDR3 in DNA: TGTGCCAGCACCATACTAAATACAGGGGGCACTGAAGCTTTCTTT. It yields the protein CASTILNTGGTEAFF.

V gene TRBV7-9 combines with J gene TRBJ2-5; tentative D call: TRBD1 (7 bases). Looked up from germline, CDR1 is SEHNR and CDR2 is FQNEAQ (reference sequence). The CDR3 sequence is 16 residues long. V was trimmed by 4 bases and J by 5 bases, leaving 20 bases between them. The CDR3, as DNA: TGTGCCAGCAGCTCCCAGGGGGGCGCAGCGTATGAGACCCAGTACTTC. It codes for CASSSQGGAAYETQYF.

The chain is built from TRBV9 and TRBJ2-7; no clear D. Per the germline V gene, CDR1 is SGDLS and CDR2 is YYNGEE. This CDR3 has 12 amino acids. Trimming left V 0 bases short and J 6 bases short, with 7 bases between. The DNA of the CDR3 is TGTGCCAGCAGCGTAGAAGAGTCCGAGCAGTACTTC. It encodes CASSVEESEQYF.

The genes are TRBV11-2 and TRBJ2-1; 9 bases match TRBD1. CDR1 is SGHAT, CDR2 FQNNGV, per germline. V was clipped by 5 bases and J by 2 bases; unmatched bases: 4. The CDR3 is 15 amino acids. CDR3 protein: CASSHRTGAYNEQFF. The CDR3 nucleotides are TGTGCCAGCAGCCACCGGACAGGGGCCTACAATGAGCAGTTCTTC.

J is TRBJ1-1 and V is TRBV30, with 7 bases identical to TRBD1. The CDR3 runs to 14 residues. V trimming: 4 bases; J trimming: 6 bases; junction bases outside the gene matches: 11. In germline, CDR1 is GTSNPN, CDR2 SVGIG (reference sequence). The CDR3 nucleotides are TGTGCCTGGACCCCAGGTACAGGGGCTGCTGAAGCTTTCTTT. It specifies CAWTPGTGAAEAFF.

J is TRBJ1-1 and V is TRBV6-5; weak D call: TRBD1 (5 bases). The V gene lost 6 bases and the J gene lost 0 bases, with 11 bases spanning the gap. CDR1 is MNHEY and CDR2 is SVGAGI in the germline V gene. This CDR3 has 14 residues. In DNA form, the CDR3 reads TGTGCCAGCAGCAAGGGACTGCTGAACACTGAAGCTTTCTTT. Protein: CASSKGLLNTEAFF.

The chain links TRBV7-2 to TRBJ2-7; 8 bases line up with TRBD1. Per germline, CDR1 SGHTA and CDR2 FQGNSA. The CDR3 has 15 residues. The ends lost 5 bases at V and 4 bases at J; junction bases unmatched: 10. This CDR3 is CASSPGQGGRYEQYF. CDR3 DNA sequence: TGTGCCAGCAGCCCAGGACAGGGAGGAAGGTACGAGCAGTACTTC.

This chain connects TRBV28 to TRBJ2-2; D perhaps matches TRBD1 (5 bases). This CDR3 contains 13 residues. Trimming took 5 bases from V and 8 from J, leaving 12 bases between them. The germline gives CDR1 MDHEN, CDR2 SYDVKM. The DNA for the CDR3 is TGTGCCAGCAGTGCGGTAAAGGGGGGGGAGCTGTTTTTT. It specifies CASSAVKGGELFF.

This clone appeared a few times. The chain recombines TRBV5-6 with TRBJ2-7, with 8 bases lining up with TRBD1. This CDR3 has 16 residues. CDR1 is SGHDT and CDR2 is YYEEEE in the germline V gene. Trimming removed 1 base from V and 7 bases from J; junction bases left unmatched: 13. CDR3 residues: CASSLSPAGGSREQYF. The CDR3 nucleotides are TGTGCCAGCAGCTTGTCCCCTGCAGGGGGCTCGAGGGAGCAGTACTTC. The entire variable domain, with the rest obtained from reference TRBV5-6 and TRBJ2-7, is as follows: DAGVTQSPTHLIKTRGQQVTLRCSPKSGHDTVSWYQQALGQGPQFIFQYYEEEERQRGNFPDRFSGHQFPNYSSELNVNALLLGDSALYLCASSLSPAGGSREQYFGPGTRLTVT.

This sequence joins TRBV14 and TRBJ1-2; D is perhaps TRBD1 (6 bases). The CDR3 loop spans 16 amino acids. Germline values: CDR1 SGHDN, CDR2 FVKESK. V lost 1 base, J lost 3 bases, and 15 bases lay in between. CDR3 sequence (DNA): TGTGCCAGCAGCCAAGCGATGAACAGGGATGACTATGGCTACACCTTC. Its protein is CASSQAMNRDDYGYTF.

This clone was seen just once. The chain recombines TRBV20-1 with TRBJ2-3, with 8 bases fitting TRBD2. This CDR3 comprises 15 residues. J lost 3 bases, V lost 3 bases, and 8 bases had no gene match. CDR1 is DFQATT and CDR2 is SNEGSKA in the germline V gene (reference sequence). The CDR3 bases are TGCAGTGCTAGTAGGTTAGCGGGGCGGACAGATACGCAGTATTTT. Amino acids: CSASRLAGRTDTQYF.

J is TRBJ1-5 and V is TRBV7-9; weak D call: TRBD1 (5 bases). Germline V lookup: CDR1 SEHNR, CDR2 FQNEAQ (reference sequence). Trimming took off 5 bases at V and 5 bases at J, with 7 bases between the two ends. The CDR3 consists of 12 residues. DNA for the CDR3: TGTGCCAGCAGCCAACAGGATCAGCCCCAGCATTTT. Translation gives CASSQQDQPQHF.

The chain links TRBV29-1 to TRBJ2-2; no definite D call. Between the trimmed V and J ends, which lost 4 bases and 1 base, there was a span of 4 bases. Germline V gene data show CDR1 as SQVTM and CDR2 as ANQGSEA. CDR3 size: 12 residues. CDR3 protein: CSVAGNTGELFF. Written as DNA, the CDR3 is TGCAGCGTTGCGGGGAACACCGGGGAGCTGTTTTTT.

V and J are TRBV11-1 and TRBJ2-7; D gene ambiguous. The CDR3 sequence is 14 residues long. The germline gives CDR1 SGHAT, CDR2 FQDESV (reference sequence). Trimming cost V 5 bases and J 6 bases, with 17 bases left between them. CDR3 DNA sequence: TGTGCCAGCAGCGCCTTGACCGCTCGAGGCGAGCAGTACTTC. Protein sequence: CASSALTARGEQYF. Full variable domain (rest looked up from reference TRBV11-1 and TRBJ2-7): EAEVAQSPRYKITEKSQAVAFWCDPISGHATLYWYRQILGQGPELLVQFQDESVVDDSQLPKDRFSAERLKGVDSTLKIQPAELGDSAMYLCASSALTARGEQYFGPGTRLTVT.

This clone was observed a single time. The V call is TRBV5-1, the J call TRBJ2-6; D not certain. Trimming cost V 5 bases and J 1 base, with 10 bases left between them. The germline CDR1 and CDR2 sequences are SGHRS and YFSETQ. The CDR3 sequence is 15 residues long. The CDR3 loop reads CASSTFPSGANVLTF. The CDR3 nucleotides are TGCGCCAGCAGTACATTTCCATCTGGGGCCAACGTCCTGACTTTC. Looking up the rest from reference TRBV5-1 and TRBJ2-6 gives the full variable domain: KAGVTQTPRYLIKTRGQQVTLSCSPISGHRSVSWYQQTPGQGLQFLFEYFSETQRNKGNFPGRFSGRQFSNSRSEMNVSTLELGDSALYLCASSTFPSGANVLTFGAGSRLTVL.

The chain employs TRBV14 and TRBJ2-1; 7 nucleotides agree with TRBD1. The ends lost 4 bases at V and 6 bases at J; junction bases unmatched: 9. CDR3 size: 15 residues. CDR1 is SGHDN and CDR2 is FVKESK in the germline V gene. Written as DNA, the CDR3 is TGTGCCAGCAGCCCAAGGGTGGACAGGTTCAATGAGCAGTTCTTC. Amino acid sequence: CASSPRVDRFNEQFF.

This chain links TRBV3-1 (or the pseudogene TRBV3-2) with TRBJ2-7; 7 bases agree with TRBD2. The J segment lost 6 bases and the V segment lost 1 base, leaving 0 bases of the junction unmatched. Germline values: CDR1 LGHDT, CDR2 YNNKEL (reference sequence). The CDR3 contains 12 residues. Here the CDR3 reads CASSQAGGEQYV. The CDR3 nucleotides are TGTGCCAGCAGCCAAGCGGGGGGCGAGCAGTACGTC.

This clone was observed a handful of times. This rearrangement joins TRBV5-3 to TRBJ1-5; tentatively, D is TRBD1 (5 bases). TRBV5-3 is annotated as an ORF whose role is uncertain. There are 14 residues in the CDR3. V was clipped by 4 bases and J by 9 bases, with 17 bases between them. CDR3 DNA: TGTGCCAGAAGCGACGACAGCGACCGTCGGCCCCAGCATTTT. It is translated as CARSDDSDRRPQHF.

The CDR3 bases are TGTGCCTGGAGTTTTTACTATAATTCACCCCTCCACTTT. Translated, it gives CAWSFYYNSPLHF. V usage is TRBV30 and J usage is TRBJ1-6; no clear D gene. Trimming cost V 2 bases and J 3 bases, with 5 bases left between them. The V gene's germline CDR1 is GTSNPN and CDR2 SVGIG (reference sequence). The CDR3 contains 13 residues.

V is TRBV11-2 and J is TRBJ2-7; 8 positions match TRBD2. The ends lost 5 bases at V and 5 bases at J; junction bases unmatched: 17. The CDR3 covers 17 residues. CDR1 SGHAT and CDR2 FQNNGV come from the germline V gene. DNA for the CDR3: TGTGCCAGCAGCAACCTCGTGGTAGCGGGAACCCGGCACGAGCAGTACTTC. This translates into CASSNLVVAGTRHEQYF.

This clone was seen a single time. The V call is TRBV10-3, the J call TRBJ2-1, with D tentatively TRBD1 (8 bases). The V and J ends lost 10 bases and 9 bases respectively, with 22 bases between them. Germline CDR1 is ENHRY and CDR2 is SYGVKD. This CDR3 comprises 14 residues. CDR3 loop: CATQGDRRGSEQFF. DNA of the CDR3: TGTGCCACCCAAGGGGACAGGCGGGGGAGTGAGCAGTTCTTC.

The genes are TRBV6-5 and TRBJ2-7; weak D call: TRBD2 (6 bases). Germline V gives CDR1 MNHEY, CDR2 SVGAGI. CDR3 size: 15 residues. V was shortened by 5 bases and J by 1 base, with 15 bases between the two germline ends. CDR3 coding DNA: TGTGCCAGCAGTATCCGACTAGTAGCGTCCTACGAGCAGTACGTC. Its protein is CASSIRLVASYEQYV.

This chain uses TRBV7-2 with TRBJ1-6, with 9 nucleotides matching TRBD1. V trimming: 5 bases; J trimming: 7 bases; junction bases outside the gene matches: 6. Germline V gene sequence: CDR1 SGHTA, CDR2 FQGNSA. This CDR3 region has 15 residues. The CDR3: CASSPSTGGNSPLHF. The CDR3 bases are TGTGCCAGCAGCCCCTCGACAGGGGGGAATTCACCCCTCCACTTT.

The J gene is TRBJ2-4, the V gene TRBV28; 10 positions match TRBD2. The CDR3 is 17 amino acids. Germline loops: CDR1 MDHEN, CDR2 SYDVKM. The V segment lost 6 bases and the J segment 7 bases; nucleotides outside the gene matches: 15. CDR3 in DNA: TGTGCCAGCAGCCAACCGGGAGCGGGGGGGCCGCGGAACATTCAGTACTTC. This encodes CASSQPGAGGPRNIQYF.

The chain recombines TRBV18 with TRBJ1-1; D remains ambiguous. Trimming took off 2 bases at V and 0 bases at J, with 10 bases between the two ends. CDR1 is KGHSH, CDR2 LQKENI, per germline. This CDR3 region has 15 residues. CDR3 nucleotide sequence: TGTGCCAGCTCACCATTCGCAGGTCTGAACACTGAAGCTTTCTTT. This gives the protein CASSPFAGLNTEAFF.